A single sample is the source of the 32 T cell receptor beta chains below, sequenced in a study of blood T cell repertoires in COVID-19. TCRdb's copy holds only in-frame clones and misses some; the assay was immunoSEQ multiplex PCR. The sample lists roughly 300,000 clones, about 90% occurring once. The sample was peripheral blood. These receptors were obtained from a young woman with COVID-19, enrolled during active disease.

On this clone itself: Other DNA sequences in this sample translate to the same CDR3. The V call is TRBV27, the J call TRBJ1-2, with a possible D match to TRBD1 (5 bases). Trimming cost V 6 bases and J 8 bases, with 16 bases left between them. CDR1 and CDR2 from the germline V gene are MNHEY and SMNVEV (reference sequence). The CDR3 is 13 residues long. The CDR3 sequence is CASSLGGARGYTF. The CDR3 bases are TGTGCCAGCAGCCTAGGAGGGGCTAGGGGCTACACCTTC.

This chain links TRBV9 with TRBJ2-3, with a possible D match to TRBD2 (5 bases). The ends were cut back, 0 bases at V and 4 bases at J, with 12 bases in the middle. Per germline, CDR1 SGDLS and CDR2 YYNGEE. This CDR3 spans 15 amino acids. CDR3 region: CASSVGGLFADTQYF. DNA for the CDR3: TGTGCCAGCAGCGTAGGCGGACTTTTTGCAGATACGCAGTATTTT.

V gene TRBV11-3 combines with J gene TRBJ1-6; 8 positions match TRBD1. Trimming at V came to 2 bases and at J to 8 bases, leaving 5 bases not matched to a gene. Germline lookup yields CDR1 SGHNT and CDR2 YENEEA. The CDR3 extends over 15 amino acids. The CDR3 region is CASSLNGQGHSPLHF. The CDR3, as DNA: TGTGCCAGCAGCTTAAACGGACAGGGTCATTCACCCCTCCACTTT. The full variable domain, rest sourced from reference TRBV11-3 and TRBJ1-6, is EAGVVQSPRYKIIEKKQPVAFWCNPISGHNTLYWYLQNLGQGPELLIRYENEEAVDDSQLPKDRFSAERLKGVDSTLKIQPAELGDSAVYLCASSLNGQGHSPLHFGNGTRLTVT.

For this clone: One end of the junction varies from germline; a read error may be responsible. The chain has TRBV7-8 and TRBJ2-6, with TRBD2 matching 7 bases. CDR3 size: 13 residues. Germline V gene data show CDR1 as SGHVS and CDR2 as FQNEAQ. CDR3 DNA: TGTGCCAGCAGCTTTTCCGAGGACGGGGGGAGGGCTTTC. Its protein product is CASSFSEDGGRAF.

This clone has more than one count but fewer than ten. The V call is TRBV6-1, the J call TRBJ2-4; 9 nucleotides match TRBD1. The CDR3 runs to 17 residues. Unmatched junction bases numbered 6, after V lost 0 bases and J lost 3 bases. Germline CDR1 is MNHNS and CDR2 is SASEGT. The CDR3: CASSEATGGQGKNIQYF. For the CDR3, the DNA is TGTGCCAGCAGTGAAGCCACAGGGGGCCAGGGCAAAAACATTCAGTACTTC.

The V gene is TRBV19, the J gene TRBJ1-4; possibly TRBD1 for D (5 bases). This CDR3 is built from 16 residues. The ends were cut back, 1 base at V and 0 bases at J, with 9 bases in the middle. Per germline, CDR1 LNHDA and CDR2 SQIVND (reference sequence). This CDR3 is CASSIAQGSTNEKLFF. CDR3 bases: TGTGCCAGTAGTATAGCCCAGGGATCAACTAATGAAAAACTGTTTTTT.

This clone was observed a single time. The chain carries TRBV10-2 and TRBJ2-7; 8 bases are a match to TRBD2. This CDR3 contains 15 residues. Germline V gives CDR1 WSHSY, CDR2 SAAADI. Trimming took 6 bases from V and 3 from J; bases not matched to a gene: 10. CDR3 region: CASRGSGGPDYEQYF. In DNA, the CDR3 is TGCGCCAGCAGGGGGTCGGGGGGGCCCGACTACGAGCAGTACTTC.

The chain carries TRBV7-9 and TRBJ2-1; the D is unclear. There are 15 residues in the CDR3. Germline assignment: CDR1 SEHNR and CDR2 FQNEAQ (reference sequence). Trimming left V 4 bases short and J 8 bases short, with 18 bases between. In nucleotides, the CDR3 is TGTGCCAGCAGCTCTAACTCCGCCCGAGTTCATGAGCAGTTCTTC. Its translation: CASSSNSARVHEQFF.

The CDR3 DNA sequence: TGTGCCAGCAGCTTAACACGGACTAGCGGGCAAGAGACCCAGTACTTC. Protein product: CASSLTRTSGQETQYF. The chain combines TRBV11-2 with TRBJ2-5; 11 nucleotides align to TRBD2. V lost 2 bases and J lost 2; bases outside the gene matches: 4. The CDR3 runs to 16 residues. CDR1 and CDR2 from the germline V gene are SGHAT and FQNNGV.

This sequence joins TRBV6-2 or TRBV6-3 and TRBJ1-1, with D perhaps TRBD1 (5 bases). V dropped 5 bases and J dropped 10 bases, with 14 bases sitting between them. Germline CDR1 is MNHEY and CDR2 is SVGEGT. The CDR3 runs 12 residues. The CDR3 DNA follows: TGTGCCAGCAGTGAGGCGGACAATCGAGCTTTCTTT. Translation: CASSEADNRAFF.

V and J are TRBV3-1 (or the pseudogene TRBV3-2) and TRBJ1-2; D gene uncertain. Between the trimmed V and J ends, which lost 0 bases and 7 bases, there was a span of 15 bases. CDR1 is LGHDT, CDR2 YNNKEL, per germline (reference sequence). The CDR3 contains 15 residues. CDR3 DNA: TGTGCCAGCAGCCAAGATTCGTTGGGGAGAAGTGGCTACACCTTC. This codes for CASSQDSLGRSGYTF.

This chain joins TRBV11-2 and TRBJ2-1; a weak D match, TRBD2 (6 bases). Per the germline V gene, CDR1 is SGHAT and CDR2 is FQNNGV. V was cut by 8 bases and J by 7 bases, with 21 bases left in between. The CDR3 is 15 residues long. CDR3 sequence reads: CASLHGGGDGNEQFF. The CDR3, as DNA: TGTGCCAGCCTACACGGCGGAGGGGACGGGAATGAGCAGTTCTTC.

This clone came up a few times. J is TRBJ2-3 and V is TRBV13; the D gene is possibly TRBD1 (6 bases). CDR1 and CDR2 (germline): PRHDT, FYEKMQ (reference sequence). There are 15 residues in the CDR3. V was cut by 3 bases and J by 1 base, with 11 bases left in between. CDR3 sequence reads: CASSFSWTGTDTQYF. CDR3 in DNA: TGTGCCAGCAGCTTTTCCTGGACAGGCACAGATACGCAGTATTTT.

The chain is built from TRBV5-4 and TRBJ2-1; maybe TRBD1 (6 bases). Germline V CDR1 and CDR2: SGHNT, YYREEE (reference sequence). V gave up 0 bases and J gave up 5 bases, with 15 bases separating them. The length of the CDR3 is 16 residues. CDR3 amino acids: CASSLDLQGWDNEQFF. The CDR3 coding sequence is TGTGCCAGCAGCTTGGACCTCCAGGGGTGGGACAATGAGCAGTTCTTC.

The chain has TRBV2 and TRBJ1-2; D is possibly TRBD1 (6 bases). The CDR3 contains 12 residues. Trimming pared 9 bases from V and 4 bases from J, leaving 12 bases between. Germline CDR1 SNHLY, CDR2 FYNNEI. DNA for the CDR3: TGTGCCAGTAAGGACAGCTCCTATGGCTACACCTTC. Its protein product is CASKDSSYGYTF.

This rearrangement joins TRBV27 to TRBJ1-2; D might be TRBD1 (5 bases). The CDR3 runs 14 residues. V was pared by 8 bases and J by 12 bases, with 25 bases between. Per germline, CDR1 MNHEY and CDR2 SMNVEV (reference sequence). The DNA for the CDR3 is TGTGCCAGCTGGGCAGCCGGGGGTTCCCTCCCGGACACCTTC. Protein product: CASWAAGGSLPDTF.

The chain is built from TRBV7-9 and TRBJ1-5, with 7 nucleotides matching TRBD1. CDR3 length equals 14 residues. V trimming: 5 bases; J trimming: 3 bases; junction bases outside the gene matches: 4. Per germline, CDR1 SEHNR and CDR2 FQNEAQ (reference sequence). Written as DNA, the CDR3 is TGTGCCAGCAGCGCTACAGGGGTCAATCAGCCCCAGCATTTT. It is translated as CASSATGVNQPQHF.

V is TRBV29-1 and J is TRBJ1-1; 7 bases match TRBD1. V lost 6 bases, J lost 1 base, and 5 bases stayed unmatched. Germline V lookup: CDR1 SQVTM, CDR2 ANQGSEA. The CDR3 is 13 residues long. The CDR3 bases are TGCAGCGTCGGGACAGCAAGGAACACTGAAGCTTTCTTT. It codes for CSVGTARNTEAFF.

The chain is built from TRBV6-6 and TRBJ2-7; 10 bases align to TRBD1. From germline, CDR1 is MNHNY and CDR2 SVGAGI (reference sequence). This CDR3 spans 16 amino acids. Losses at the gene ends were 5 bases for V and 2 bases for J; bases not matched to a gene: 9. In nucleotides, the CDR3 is TGTGCCAGCAGTCGACTGGGACAGGGGTTGACCTACGAGCAGTACGTC. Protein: CASSRLGQGLTYEQYV.

CDR3 sequence: CASSLAGPGRQETQYF. The DNA of the CDR3 is TGCGCCAGCAGCTTGGCCGGACCTGGGCGACAGGAGACCCAGTACTTC. The chain uses TRBV5-1 and TRBJ2-5; TRBD1 is a possible D gene (5 bases). Trimming shortened V by 0 bases and J by 5 bases, and 17 bases separated the two germline ends. CDR1 and CDR2 (germline): SGHRS, YFSETQ. This CDR3 has 16 residues. Variable domain in full (rest from reference TRBV5-1 and TRBJ2-5): KAGVTQTPRYLIKTRGQQVTLSCSPISGHRSVSWYQQTPGQGLQFLFEYFSETQRNKGNFPGRFSGRQFSNSRSEMNVSTLELGDSALYLCASSLAGPGRQETQYFGPGTRLLVL.

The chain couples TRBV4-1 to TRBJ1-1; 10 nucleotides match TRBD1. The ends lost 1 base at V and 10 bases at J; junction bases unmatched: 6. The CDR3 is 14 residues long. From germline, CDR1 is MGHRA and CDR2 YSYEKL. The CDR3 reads CASSQGGTGVVAFF. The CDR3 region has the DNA TGCGCCAGCAGCCAAGGTGGGACAGGGGTTGTAGCTTTCTTT.

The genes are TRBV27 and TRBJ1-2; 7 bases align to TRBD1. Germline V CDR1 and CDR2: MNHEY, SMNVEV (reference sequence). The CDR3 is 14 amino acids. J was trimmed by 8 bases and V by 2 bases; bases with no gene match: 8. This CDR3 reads CASSLLPGGRGYTF. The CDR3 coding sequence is TGTGCCAGCAGTTTACTCCCAGGGGGACGGGGCTACACCTTC.

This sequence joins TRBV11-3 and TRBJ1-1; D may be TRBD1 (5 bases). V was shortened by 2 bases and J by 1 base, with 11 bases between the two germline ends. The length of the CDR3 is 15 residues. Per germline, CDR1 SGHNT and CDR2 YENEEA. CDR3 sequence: CASSLYGGENTEAFF. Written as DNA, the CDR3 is TGTGCCAGCAGCTTATATGGAGGGGAGAACACTGAAGCTTTCTTT.

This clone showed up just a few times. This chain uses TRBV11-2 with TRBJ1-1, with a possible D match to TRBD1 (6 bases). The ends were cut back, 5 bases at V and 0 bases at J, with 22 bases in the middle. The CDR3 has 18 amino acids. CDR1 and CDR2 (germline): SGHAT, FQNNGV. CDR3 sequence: CASSPRRGRDQLNTEAFF. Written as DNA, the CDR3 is TGTGCCAGCAGCCCCCGCAGGGGACGGGACCAGCTGAACACTGAAGCTTTCTTT. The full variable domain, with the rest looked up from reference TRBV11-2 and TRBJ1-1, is EAGVAQSPRYKIIEKRQSVAFWCNPISGHATLYWYQQILGQGPKLLIQFQNNGVVDDSQLPKDRFSAERLKGVDSTLKIQPAKLEDSAVYLCASSPRRGRDQLNTEAFFGQGTRLTVV.

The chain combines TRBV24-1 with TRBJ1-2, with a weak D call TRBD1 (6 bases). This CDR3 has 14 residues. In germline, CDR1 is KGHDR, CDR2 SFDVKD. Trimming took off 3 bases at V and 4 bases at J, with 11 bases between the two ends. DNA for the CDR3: TGTGCCACCAGTGATGGGGGGGCCGGCTATGGCTACACCTTC. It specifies CATSDGGAGYGYTF.

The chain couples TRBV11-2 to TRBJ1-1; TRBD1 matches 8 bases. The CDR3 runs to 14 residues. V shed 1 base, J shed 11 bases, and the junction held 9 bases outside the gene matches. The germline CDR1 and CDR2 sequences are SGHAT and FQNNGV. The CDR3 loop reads CASSLGWTGSIAFF. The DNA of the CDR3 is TGTGCCAGCAGCTTAGGCTGGACAGGGAGCATTGCTTTCTTT.

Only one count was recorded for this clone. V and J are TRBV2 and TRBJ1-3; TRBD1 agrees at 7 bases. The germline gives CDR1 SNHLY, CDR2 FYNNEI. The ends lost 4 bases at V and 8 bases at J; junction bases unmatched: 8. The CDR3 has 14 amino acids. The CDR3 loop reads CASSVARGLDTIYF. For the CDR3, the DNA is TGTGCCAGCAGTGTGGCCAGGGGGTTAGACACCATATATTTT.

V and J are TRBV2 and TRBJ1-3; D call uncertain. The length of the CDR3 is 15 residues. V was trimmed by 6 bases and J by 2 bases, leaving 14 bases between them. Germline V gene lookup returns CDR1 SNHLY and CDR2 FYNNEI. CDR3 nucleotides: TGTGCCAGCAGCGGAGTCAGAAAACCTGGAAACACCATATATTTT. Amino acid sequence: CASSGVRKPGNTIYF.

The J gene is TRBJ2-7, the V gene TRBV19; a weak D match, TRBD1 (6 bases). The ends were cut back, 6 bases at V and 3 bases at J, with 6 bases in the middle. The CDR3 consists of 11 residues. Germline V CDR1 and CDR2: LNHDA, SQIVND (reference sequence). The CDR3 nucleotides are TGTGCCAGTAGGGACAGCTACGAGCAGTACTTC. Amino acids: CASRDSYEQYF. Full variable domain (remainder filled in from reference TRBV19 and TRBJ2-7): DGGITQSPKYLFRKEGQNVTLSCEQNLNHDAMYWYRQDPGQGLRLIYYSQIVNDFQKGDIAEGYSVSREKKESFPLTVTSAQKNPTAFYLCASRDSYEQYFGPGTRLTVT.

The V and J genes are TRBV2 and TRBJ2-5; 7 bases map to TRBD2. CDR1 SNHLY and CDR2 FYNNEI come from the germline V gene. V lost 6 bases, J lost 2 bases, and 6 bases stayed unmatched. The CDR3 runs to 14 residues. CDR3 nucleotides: TGTGCCAGCAGCCCGGGGGGATTGCAAGAGACCCAGTACTTC. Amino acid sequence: CASSPGGLQETQYF.

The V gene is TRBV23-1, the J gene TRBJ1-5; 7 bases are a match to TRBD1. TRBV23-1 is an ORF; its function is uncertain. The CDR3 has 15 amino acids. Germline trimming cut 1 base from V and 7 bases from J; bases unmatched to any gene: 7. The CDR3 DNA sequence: TGCGCCAGCAGTCAATTTAGACAGGGTGGCCAGCCCCAGCATTTT. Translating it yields CASSQFRQGGQPQHF.

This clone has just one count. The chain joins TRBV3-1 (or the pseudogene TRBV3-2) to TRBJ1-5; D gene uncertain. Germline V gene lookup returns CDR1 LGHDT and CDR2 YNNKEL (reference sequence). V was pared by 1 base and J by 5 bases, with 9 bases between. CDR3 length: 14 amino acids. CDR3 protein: CASSQGTFDQPQHF. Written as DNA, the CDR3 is TGTGCCAGCAGCCAAGGGACTTTTGATCAGCCCCAGCATTTT.